One and the same sample provided the 6 T cell receptor beta chains below, sequenced in a study of OX40 agonist ivuxolimab in advanced cancers. The library was prepared using the immunoSEQ multiplex PCR assay. TCRdb took this table from immuneACCESS and kept in-frame rearrangements with V and J called. Such tables lack part of the clones; where checked against another copy, unresolved V genes explain under half of the gap, and the rest is unexplained. This sample comprises 77,000 or so clones, 85% to 95% of them detected only once. The ten largest clones represent less than 0.35% of the sample. The input for sequencing was CD4+ or CD8+ T cells sorted from blood, taken in a trial of the OX40 agonist ivuxolimab. The receptors were gathered from an adult with an advanced solid tumor such as melanoma, head and neck, liver or kidney cancer.

The chain combines TRBV10-1 with TRBJ2-3; D gene unclear. CDR3 length: 15 residues. The ends were cut back, 6 bases at V and 5 bases at J, with 18 bases in the middle. CDR1 is WNHNN and CDR2 is SYGVQD in the germline V gene (reference sequence). CDR3 nucleotide sequence: TGCGCCAGCAGAAGGACGCAGGCACGGATAGATACGCAGTATTTT. Protein product: CASRRTQARIDTQYF.

Of note for this clone: Germline and junction disagree at one end, which may indicate a read error. CDR3 sequence: CAISASPGGVTNEKLFF. In DNA form, the CDR3 reads TGTGCCATCAGTGCATCACCAGGGGGTGTAACTAATGAAAAACTGTTTTTT. V is TRBV6-1 and J is TRBJ1-4, with TRBD1 identical over 7 bases. This CDR3 has 17 residues. Germline CDR1 and CDR2: MNHNS and SASEGT.

The chain is built from TRBV10-3 and TRBJ2-1; no clear D gene. Germline CDR1 and CDR2: ENHRY and SYGVKD. CDR3 length: 12 residues. V shed 0 bases and J shed 10 bases, with 7 bases lying between them. The CDR3 is CAISESVFEQFF. CDR3 bases: TGTGCCATCAGTGAGTCGGTTTTCGAGCAGTTCTTC.

The chain combines TRBV7-2 with TRBJ2-3; TRBD1 might be the D (6 bases). CDR1 and CDR2 from the germline V gene are SGHTA and FQGNSA. CDR3 length equals 12 residues. Between the trimmed V and J ends, which lost 6 bases and 4 bases, there was a span of 8 bases. The CDR3 loop reads CASRQGSDTQYF. The CDR3 DNA is TGTGCCAGCAGACAGGGTTCAGATACGCAGTATTTT.

The CDR3, as DNA: TGTGCCAGTAGTATTCAGGGCCCAGGAGGCTATGAGCAGTTCTTC. It yields the protein CASSIQGPGGYEQFF. The chain couples TRBV19 to TRBJ2-1, with D tentatively TRBD1 or TRBD2 (5 bases each). This CDR3 contains 15 residues. Trimming took off 3 bases at V and 8 bases at J, with 17 bases between the two ends. Looked up from germline, CDR1 is LNHDA and CDR2 is SQIVND (reference sequence).

The rearrangement joins TRBV19 to TRBJ2-1; D perhaps matches TRBD2 (6 bases). Germline CDR1 LNHDA, CDR2 SQIVND (reference sequence). This CDR3 contains 15 residues. Trimming shortened V by 3 bases and J by 3 bases, and 12 bases separated the two germline ends. The CDR3 here is CASSIGAGIYNEQFF. DNA of the CDR3: TGTGCCAGTAGTATTGGGGCGGGAATCTACAATGAGCAGTTCTTC.